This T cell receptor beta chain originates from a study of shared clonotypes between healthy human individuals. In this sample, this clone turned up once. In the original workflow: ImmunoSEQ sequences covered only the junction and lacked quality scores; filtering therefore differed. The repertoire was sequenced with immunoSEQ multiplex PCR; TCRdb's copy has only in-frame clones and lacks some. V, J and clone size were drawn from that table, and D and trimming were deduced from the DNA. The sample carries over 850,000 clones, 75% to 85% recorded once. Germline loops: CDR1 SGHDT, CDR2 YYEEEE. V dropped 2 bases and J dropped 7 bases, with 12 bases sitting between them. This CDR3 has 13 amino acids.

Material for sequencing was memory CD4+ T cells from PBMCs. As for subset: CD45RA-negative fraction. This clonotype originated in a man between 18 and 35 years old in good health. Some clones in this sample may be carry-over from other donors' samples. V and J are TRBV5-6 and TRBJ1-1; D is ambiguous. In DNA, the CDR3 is TGTGCCAGCAGCTTCGGTATACAAAGTGAAGCTTTCTTT. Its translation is CASSFGIQSEAFF.